These T cell receptor beta chains were read from a single sample in a study of blood T cell repertoires in COVID-19. Only in-frame clones appear in the TCRdb table, and some are missing; sequencing was by immunoSEQ multiplex PCR. The sample gives fewer than 350,000 clones, 86% of which show up once; over 10% is in the top ten. Sample: peripheral blood. Source of these receptors: a woman in her sixties or seventies with COVID-19, enrolled during active disease. CDR3s include the opening cysteine and the closing phenylalanine or tryptophan. A D gene is named only where the DNA matches it firmly. Clone sizes are given selectively: once, few, many, or a class where the clone is expanded.

>TRBV5-1|TRBD1|once|TRBJ1-1
CASSSRTGNTEAFF
TGCGCCAGCAGCTCAAGGACAGGGAACACTGAAGCTTTCTTT
>TRBV6-5|TRBD1|.|TRBJ2-7
CASRLTGTGVYEQYF
TGTGCCAGCAGGCTCACCGGGACAGGGGTCTACGAGCAGTACTTC
>TRBV7-2|.|.|TRBJ2-1
CASSINLVSSYNEQFF
TGTGCCAGCAGCATTAACCTGGTTAGCTCCTACAATGAGCAGTTCTTC
>TRBV7-2|TRBD2|.|TRBJ2-7
CASSLERGGTYEQYF
TGTGCCAGCAGCTTAGAGCGGGGGGGGACCTACGAGCAGTACTTC
>TRBV5-1|.|.|TRBJ2-7
CASSPTAYEQYF
TGCGCCAGCAGCCCTACAGCCTACGAGCAGTACTTC
>TRBV5-1|.|.|TRBJ1-1
CASSLAPDRLNTEAFF
TGCGCCAGCAGCTTGGCCCCCGACAGGTTGAACACTGAAGCTTTCTTT
>TRBV30|.|.|TRBJ1-1
CAWSVQGWEDTEAFF
TGTGCCTGGAGTGTACAAGGGTGGGAGGACACTGAAGCTTTCTTT
>TRBV23-1|TRBD2|.|TRBJ2-3
CASSQWGGRSTDTQYF
TGCGCCAGCAGTCAATGGGGGGGTCGCAGCACAGATACGCAGTATTTT
>TRBV2|TRBD1|.|TRBJ2-2
CASSERRTGENTGELFF
TGTGCCAGCAGTGAACGACGGACAGGGGAGAACACCGGGGAGCTGTTTTTT
>TRBV19|TRBD1|once|TRBJ2-5
CASGKQGAETQYF
TGTGCCAGTGGGAAACAGGGGGCTGAGACCCAGTACTTC
>TRBV6-5|TRBD1|.|TRBJ2-7
CASSWDSAYEQYF
TGTGCCAGCAGTTGGGACAGTGCCTACGAGCAGTACTTC